These 4 T cell receptor beta chains were sequenced from one sample in a study of chemoradiotherapy in HPV16-positive cancers. This table comes from immunoSEQ multiplex PCR, and its TCRdb copy is limited to in-frame clones, with some not included. The table records about 32,000 clones, about 91% of them present only once. Sequenced material: blood, taken from a patient who underwent chemoradiotherapy. These receptors were taken from a human donor with HPV-associated anogenital cancer.

The V call is TRBV5-1, the J call TRBJ1-5; D gene uncertain. Trimming pared 0 bases from V and 1 base from J, leaving 8 bases between. This CDR3 has 15 residues. Germline lookup yields CDR1 SGHRS and CDR2 YFSETQ. CDR3 DNA: TGCGCCAGCAGCTTGGGACCCGGCAGCAATCAGCCCCAGCATTTT. This sequence encodes CASSLGPGSNQPQHF.

The genes are TRBV6-4 and TRBJ2-3; 13 nucleotides align to TRBD2. This CDR3 is built from 15 residues. The germline gives CDR1 MRHNA, CDR2 SNTAGT. V lost 5 bases, J lost 4 bases, and 3 bases stayed unmatched. CDR3 residues: CASSKLAGGPDTQYF. The CDR3 DNA reads as TGTGCCAGCAGTAAACTAGCGGGAGGGCCAGATACGCAGTATTTT.

This chain connects TRBV10-3 to TRBJ2-3; D tentatively reads TRBD1 or TRBD2 (6 bases each). V lost 4 bases and J 5 bases, leaving 13 bases between the germline ends. Germline V gene lookup returns CDR1 ENHRY and CDR2 SYGVKD. CDR3 length equals 14 residues. The CDR3: CAISVGGTRDTQYF. The CDR3 DNA sequence: TGTGCCATCAGTGTTGGCGGGACACGAGATACGCAGTATTTT.

J is TRBJ1-1 and V is TRBV19, with 9 bases that match TRBD1. The CDR3 is made up of 13 amino acids. Germline V gene sequence: CDR1 LNHDA, CDR2 SQIVND (reference sequence). Germline trimming cut 4 bases from V and 4 bases from J; bases unmatched to any gene: 1. CDR3 residues: CASSTQGATEAFF. The CDR3 DNA reads as TGTGCCAGTAGTACACAGGGGGCCACTGAAGCTTTCTTT.